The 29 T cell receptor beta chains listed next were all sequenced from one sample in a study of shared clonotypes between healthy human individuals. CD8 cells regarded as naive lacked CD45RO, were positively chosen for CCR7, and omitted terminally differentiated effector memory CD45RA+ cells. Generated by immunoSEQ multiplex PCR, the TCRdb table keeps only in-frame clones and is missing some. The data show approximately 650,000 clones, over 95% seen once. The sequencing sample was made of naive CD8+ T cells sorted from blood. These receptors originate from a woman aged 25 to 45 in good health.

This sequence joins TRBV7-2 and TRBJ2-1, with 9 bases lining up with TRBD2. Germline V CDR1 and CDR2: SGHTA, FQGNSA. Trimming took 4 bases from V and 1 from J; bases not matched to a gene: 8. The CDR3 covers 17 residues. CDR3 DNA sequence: TGTGCCAGCAGCTCTCTCCCTAGCGGGGTTTCCTACAATGAGCAGTTCTTC. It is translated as CASSSLPSGVSYNEQFF.

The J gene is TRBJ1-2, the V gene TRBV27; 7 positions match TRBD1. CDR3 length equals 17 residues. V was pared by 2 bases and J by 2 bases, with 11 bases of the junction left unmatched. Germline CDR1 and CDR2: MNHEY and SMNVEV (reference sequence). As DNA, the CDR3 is TGTGCCAGCAGTTTAGGTTCAGGGACAGCGGGAAACTATGGCTACACCTTC. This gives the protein CASSLGSGTAGNYGYTF.

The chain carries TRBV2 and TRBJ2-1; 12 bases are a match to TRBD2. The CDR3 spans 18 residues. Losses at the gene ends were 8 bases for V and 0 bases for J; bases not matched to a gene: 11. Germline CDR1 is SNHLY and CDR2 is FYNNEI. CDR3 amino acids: CASLGGLAGLHSYNEQFF. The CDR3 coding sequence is TGTGCCAGCTTAGGGGGACTAGCGGGCCTTCACTCCTACAATGAGCAGTTCTTC.

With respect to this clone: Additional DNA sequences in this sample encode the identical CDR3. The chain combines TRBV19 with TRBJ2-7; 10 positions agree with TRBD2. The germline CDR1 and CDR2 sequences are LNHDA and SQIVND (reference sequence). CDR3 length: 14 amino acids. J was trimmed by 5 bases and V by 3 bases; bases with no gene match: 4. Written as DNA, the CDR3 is TGTGCCAGTAGTATTCTAGCGGGAGTCGACGAGCAGTACTTC. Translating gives CASSILAGVDEQYF.

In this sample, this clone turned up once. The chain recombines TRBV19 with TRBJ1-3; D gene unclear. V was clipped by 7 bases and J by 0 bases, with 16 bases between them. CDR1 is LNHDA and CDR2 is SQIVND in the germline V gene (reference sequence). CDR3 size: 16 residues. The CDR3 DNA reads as TGTGCCAGTACCTCTAGGGTTCCAGGCTCTGGAAACACCATATATTTT. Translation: CASTSRVPGSGNTIYF.

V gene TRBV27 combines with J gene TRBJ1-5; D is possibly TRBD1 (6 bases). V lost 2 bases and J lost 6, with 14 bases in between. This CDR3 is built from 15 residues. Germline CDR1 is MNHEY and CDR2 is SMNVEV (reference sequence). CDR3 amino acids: CASSLSAGAPQPQHF. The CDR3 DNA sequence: TGTGCCAGCAGTTTAAGTGCAGGGGCCCCTCAGCCCCAGCATTTT.

CDR3 in amino acids: CASSYGLAGNEQFF. CDR3 DNA: TGTGCCAGCAGTTACGGCCTAGCTGGCAATGAGCAGTTCTTC. The chain has TRBV6-5 and TRBJ2-1; tentative D call: TRBD2 (5 bases). With 2 bases removed from V and 6 bases from J, the gap between germline ends came to 11 bases. The CDR3 has 14 residues. CDR1 MNHEY and CDR2 SVGAGI come from the germline V gene.

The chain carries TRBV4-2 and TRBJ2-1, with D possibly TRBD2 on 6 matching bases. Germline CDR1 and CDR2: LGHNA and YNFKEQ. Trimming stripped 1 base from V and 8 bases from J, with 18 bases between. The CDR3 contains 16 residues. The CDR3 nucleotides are TGTGCCAGCAGCCAAGGAGCTAGCGTCTATCGGGATGAGCAGTTCTTC. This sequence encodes CASSQGASVYRDEQFF.

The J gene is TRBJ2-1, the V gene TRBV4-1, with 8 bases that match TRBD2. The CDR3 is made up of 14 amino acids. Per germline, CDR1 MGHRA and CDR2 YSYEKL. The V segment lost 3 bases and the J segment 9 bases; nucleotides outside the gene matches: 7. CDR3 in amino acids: CASSQVEAGGEQFF. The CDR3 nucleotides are TGCGCCAGCAGCCAGGTGGAGGCGGGAGGTGAGCAGTTCTTC.

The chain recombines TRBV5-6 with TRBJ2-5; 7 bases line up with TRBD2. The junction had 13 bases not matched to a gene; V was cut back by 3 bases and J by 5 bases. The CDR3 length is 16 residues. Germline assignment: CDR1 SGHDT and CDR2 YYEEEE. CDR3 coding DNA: TGTGCCAGCAGCTCCGGTGGGCTAGCGGTAGTGGAGACCCAGTACTTC. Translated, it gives CASSSGGLAVVETQYF. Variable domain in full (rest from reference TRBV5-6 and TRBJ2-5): DAGVTQSPTHLIKTRGQQVTLRCSPKSGHDTVSWYQQALGQGPQFIFQYYEEEERQRGNFPDRFSGHQFPNYSSELNVNALLLGDSALYLCASSSGGLAVVETQYFGPGTRLLVL.

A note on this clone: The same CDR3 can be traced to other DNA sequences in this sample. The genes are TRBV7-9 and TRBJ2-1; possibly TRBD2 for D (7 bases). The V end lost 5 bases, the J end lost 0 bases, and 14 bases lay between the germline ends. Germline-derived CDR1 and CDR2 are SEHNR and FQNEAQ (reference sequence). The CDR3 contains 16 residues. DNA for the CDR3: TGTGCCAGCAGCCCGAGGGGGGGAAGCTCCTACAATGAGCAGTTCTTC. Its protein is CASSPRGGSSYNEQFF.

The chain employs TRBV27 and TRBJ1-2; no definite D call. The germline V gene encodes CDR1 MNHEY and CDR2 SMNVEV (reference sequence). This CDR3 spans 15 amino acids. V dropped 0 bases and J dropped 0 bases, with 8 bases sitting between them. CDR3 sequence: CASSLSPRSNYGYTF. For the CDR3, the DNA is TGTGCCAGCAGTTTATCTCCCCGTTCTAACTATGGCTACACCTTC.

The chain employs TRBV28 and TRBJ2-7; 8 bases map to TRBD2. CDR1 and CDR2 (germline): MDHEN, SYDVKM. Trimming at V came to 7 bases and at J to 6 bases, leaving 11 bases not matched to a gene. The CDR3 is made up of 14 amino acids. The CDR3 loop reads CASTSSRGGGEQYF. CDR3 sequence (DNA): TGTGCCAGCACCTCGTCCCGGGGGGGCGGCGAGCAGTACTTC.

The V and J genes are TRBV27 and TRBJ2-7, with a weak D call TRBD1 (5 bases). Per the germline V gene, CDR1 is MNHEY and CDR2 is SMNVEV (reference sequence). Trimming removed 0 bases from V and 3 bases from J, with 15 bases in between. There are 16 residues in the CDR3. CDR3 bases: TGTGCCAGCAGTTTATCGGGGCTACTAAACTACTACGAGCAGTACTTC. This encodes CASSLSGLLNYYEQYF.

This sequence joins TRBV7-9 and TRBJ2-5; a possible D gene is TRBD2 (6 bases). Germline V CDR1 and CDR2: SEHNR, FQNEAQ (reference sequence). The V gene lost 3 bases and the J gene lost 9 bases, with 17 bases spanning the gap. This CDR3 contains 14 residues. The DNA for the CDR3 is TGTGCCAGCAGCTTCGGTGCCCCGGGGGAGTCCCAGTACTTC. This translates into CASSFGAPGESQYF.

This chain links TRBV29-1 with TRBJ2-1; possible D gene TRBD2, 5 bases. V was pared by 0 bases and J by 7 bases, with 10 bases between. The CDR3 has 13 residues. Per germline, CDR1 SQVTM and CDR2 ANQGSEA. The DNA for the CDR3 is TGCAGCGTTGAAGATCTTACTAGGAATGAGCAGTTCTTC. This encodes CSVEDLTRNEQFF.

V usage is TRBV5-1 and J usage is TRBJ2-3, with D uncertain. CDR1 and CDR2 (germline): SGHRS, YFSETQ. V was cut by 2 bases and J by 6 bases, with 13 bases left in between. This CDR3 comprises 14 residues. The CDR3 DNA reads TGCGCCAGCAGCTTATGGACGGCCCCGGATACGCAGTATTTT. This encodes CASSLWTAPDTQYF.

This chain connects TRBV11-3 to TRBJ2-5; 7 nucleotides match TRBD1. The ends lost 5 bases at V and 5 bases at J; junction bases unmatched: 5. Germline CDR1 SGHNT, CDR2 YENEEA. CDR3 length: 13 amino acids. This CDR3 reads CASSQDRAETQYF. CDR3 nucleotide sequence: TGTGCCAGCAGCCAAGACAGGGCTGAGACCCAGTACTTC.

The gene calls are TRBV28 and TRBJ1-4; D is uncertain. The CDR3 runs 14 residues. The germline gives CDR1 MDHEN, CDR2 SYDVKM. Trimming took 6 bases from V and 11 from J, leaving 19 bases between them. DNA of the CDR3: TGTGCCAGCAGGTCCGACGGTAATCTGAGGAAACTGTTTTTT. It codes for CASRSDGNLRKLFF. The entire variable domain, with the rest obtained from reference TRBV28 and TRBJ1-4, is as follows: DVKVTQSSRYLVKRTGEKVFLECVQDMDHENMFWYRQDPGLGLRLIYFSYDVKMKEKGDIPEGYSVSREKKERFSLILESASTNQTSMYLCASRSDGNLRKLFFGSGTQLSVL.

CDR3 amino acids: CASSEDRPNEKLFF. The CDR3, as DNA: TGTGCCAGCAGCGAGGACAGGCCTAATGAAAAACTGTTTTTT. V and J are TRBV7-2 and TRBJ1-4; 7 bases agree with TRBD1. The CDR3 covers 14 residues. Trimming cost V 5 bases and J 3 bases; bases outside gene matches: 3. The germline V gene has CDR1 SGHTA and CDR2 FQGNSA.

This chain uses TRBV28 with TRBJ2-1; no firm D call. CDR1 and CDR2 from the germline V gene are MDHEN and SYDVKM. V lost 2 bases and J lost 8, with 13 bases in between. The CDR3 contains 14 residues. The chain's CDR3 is CASSLSAGVDEQFF. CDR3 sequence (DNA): TGTGCCAGCAGTTTAAGTGCAGGAGTGGATGAGCAGTTCTTC.

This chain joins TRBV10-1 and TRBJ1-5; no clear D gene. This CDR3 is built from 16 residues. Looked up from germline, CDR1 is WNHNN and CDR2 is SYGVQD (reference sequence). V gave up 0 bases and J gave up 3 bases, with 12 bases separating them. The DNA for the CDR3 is TGCGCCAGCAGTGAGTCGGGCAACCCCGACAATCAGCCCCAGCATTTT. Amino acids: CASSESGNPDNQPQHF.

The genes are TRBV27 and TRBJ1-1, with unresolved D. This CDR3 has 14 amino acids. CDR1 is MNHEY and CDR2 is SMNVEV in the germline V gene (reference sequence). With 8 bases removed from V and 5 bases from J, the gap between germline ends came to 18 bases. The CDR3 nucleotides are TGTGCCAGCTCAAACGGAGGTTCAGAAACTGAAGCTTTCTTT. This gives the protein CASSNGGSETEAFF.

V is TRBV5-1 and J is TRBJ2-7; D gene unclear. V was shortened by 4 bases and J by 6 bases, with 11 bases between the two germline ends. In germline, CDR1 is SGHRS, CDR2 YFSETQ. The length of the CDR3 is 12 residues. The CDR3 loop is CASSADQVEQYF. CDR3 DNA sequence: TGCGCCAGCAGCGCGGACCAGGTCGAGCAGTACTTC.

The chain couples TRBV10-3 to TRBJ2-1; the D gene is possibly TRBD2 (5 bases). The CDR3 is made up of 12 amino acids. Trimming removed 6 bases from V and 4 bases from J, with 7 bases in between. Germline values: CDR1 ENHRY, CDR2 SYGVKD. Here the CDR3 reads CAIREDYNEQFF. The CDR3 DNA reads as TGTGCCATCAGGGAGGATTACAATGAGCAGTTCTTC.

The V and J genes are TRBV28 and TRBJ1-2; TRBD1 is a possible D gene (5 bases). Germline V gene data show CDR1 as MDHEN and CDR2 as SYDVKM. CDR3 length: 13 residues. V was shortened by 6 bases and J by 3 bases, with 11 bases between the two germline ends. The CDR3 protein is CASSSRVDYGYTF. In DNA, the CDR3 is TGTGCCAGCAGCTCCAGGGTGGACTATGGCTACACCTTC.

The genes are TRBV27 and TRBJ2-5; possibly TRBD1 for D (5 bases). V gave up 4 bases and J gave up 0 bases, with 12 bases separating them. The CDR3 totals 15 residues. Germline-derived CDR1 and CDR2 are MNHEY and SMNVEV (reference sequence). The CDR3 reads CASSSWGRNQETQYF. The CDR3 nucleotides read TGTGCCAGCAGTTCGTGGGGCAGAAACCAAGAGACCCAGTACTTC.

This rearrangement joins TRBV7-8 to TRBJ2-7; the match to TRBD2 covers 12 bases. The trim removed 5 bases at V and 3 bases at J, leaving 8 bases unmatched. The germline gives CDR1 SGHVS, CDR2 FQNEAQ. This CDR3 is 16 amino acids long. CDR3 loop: CASSPRLAGVVYEQYF. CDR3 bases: TGTGCCAGCAGCCCCCGACTAGCGGGAGTCGTCTACGAGCAGTACTTC.

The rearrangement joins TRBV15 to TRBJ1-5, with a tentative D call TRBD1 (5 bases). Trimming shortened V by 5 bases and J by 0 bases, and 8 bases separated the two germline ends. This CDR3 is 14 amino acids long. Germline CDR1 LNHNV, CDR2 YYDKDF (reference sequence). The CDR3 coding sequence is TGTGCCACCAGCGGGGACGGTAGCAATCAGCCCCAGCATTTT. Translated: CATSGDGSNQPQHF.